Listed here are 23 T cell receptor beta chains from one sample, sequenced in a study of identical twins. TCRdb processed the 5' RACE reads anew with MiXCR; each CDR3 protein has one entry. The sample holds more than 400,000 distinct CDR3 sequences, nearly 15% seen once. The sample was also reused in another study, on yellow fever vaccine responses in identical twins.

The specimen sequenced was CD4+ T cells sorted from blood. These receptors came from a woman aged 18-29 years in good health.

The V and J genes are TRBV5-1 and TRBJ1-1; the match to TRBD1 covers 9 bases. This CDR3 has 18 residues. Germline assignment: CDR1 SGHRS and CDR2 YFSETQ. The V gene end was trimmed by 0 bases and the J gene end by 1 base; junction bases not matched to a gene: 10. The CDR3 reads CASSLGTPGQGRNTEAFF. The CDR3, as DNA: TGCGCCAGCAGCTTGGGGACCCCGGGACAGGGACGGAACACTGAAGCTTTCTTT.

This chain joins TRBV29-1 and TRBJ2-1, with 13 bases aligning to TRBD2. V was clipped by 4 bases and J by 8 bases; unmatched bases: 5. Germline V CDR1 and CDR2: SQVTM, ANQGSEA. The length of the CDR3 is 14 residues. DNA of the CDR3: TGCAGCGTTGGACTAGCGGGAGGTTATGATGAGCAGTTCTTC. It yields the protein CSVGLAGGYDEQFF.

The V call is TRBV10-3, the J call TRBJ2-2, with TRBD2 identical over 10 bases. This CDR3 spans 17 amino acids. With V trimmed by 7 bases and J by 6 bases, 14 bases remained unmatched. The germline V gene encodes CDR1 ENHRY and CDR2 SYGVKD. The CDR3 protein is CAIKRQGSSGSPGELFF. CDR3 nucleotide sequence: TGTGCCATCAAAAGACAGGGTTCTAGCGGGAGCCCCGGGGAGCTGTTTTTT.

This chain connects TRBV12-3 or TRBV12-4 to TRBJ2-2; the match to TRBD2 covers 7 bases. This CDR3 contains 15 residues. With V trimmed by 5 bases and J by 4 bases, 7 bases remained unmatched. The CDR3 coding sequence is TGTGCCAGCAGTATGAGGACTAGTTCCACCGGGGAGCTGTTTTTT. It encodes CASSMRTSSTGELFF.

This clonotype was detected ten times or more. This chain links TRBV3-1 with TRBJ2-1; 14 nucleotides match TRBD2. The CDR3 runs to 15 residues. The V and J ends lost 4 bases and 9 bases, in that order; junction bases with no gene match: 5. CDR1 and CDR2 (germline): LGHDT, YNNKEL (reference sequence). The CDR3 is CASSPGLAGGSEQFF. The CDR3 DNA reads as TGTGCCAGCAGCCCCGGACTAGCGGGGGGCAGTGAGCAGTTCTTC.

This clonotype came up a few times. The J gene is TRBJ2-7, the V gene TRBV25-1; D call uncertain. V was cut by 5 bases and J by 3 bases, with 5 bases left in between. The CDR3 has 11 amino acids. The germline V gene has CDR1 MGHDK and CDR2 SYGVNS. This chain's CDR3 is CASSKDYEQYF. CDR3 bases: TGTGCCAGCAGTAAAGACTACGAGCAGTACTTC.

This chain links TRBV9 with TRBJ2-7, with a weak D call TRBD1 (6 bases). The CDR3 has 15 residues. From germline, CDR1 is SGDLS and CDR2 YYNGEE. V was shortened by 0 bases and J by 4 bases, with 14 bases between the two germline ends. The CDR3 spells CASSVEGDTLYEQYF. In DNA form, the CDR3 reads TGTGCCAGCAGCGTAGAAGGGGACACATTATACGAGCAGTACTTC.

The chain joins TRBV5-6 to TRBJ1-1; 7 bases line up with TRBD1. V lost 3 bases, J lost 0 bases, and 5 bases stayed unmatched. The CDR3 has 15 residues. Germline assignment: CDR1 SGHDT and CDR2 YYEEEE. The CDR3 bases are TGTGCCAGCAGCTACAGGGGAGGCGTGAACACTGAAGCTTTCTTT. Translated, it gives CASSYRGGVNTEAFF.

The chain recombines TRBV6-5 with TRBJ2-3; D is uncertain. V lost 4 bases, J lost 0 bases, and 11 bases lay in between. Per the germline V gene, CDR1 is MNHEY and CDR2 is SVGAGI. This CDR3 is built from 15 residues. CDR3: CASSSLITSTDTQYF. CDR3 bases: TGTGCCAGCAGTTCGCTAATAACTAGCACAGATACGCAGTATTTT.

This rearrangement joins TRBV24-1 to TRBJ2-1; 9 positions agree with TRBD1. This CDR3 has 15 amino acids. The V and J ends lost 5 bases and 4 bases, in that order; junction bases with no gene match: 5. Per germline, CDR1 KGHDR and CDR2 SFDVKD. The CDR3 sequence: CATSGEDRGYNEQFF. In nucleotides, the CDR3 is TGTGCCACCAGTGGGGAAGACAGGGGGTACAATGAGCAGTTCTTC.

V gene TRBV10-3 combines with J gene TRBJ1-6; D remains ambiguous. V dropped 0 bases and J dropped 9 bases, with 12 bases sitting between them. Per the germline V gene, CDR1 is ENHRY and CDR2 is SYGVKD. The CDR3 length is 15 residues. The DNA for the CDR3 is TGTGCCATCAGTGAGTCGCAGAGGGAGGGTTCACCCCTCCACTTT. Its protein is CAISESQREGSPLHF.

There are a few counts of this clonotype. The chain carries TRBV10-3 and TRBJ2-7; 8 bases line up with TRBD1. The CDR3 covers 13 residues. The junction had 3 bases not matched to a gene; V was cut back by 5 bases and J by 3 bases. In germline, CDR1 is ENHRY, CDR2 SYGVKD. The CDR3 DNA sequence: TGTGCCATCAGTTTTACAGGGGGCTACGAGCAGTACGTC. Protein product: CAISFTGGYEQYV.

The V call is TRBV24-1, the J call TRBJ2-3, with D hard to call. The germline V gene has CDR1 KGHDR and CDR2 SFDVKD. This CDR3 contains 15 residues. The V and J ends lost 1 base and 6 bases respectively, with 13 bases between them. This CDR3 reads CATSDLADPADTQYF. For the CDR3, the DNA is TGTGCCACCAGTGATTTAGCAGACCCTGCGGATACGCAGTATTTT.

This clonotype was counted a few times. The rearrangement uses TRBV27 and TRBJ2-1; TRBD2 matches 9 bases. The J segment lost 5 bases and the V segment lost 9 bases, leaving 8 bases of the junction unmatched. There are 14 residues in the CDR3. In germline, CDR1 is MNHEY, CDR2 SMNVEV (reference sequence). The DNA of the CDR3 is TGTGCCAGTTCCCCGGGACTAGCAAACAATGAGCAGTTCTTC. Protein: CASSPGLANNEQFF.

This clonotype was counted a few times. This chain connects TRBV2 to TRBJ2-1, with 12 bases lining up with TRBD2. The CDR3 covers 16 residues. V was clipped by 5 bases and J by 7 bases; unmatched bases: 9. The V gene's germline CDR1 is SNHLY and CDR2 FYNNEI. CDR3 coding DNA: TGTGCCAGCAGTAATAGACTAGCGGGAGTAGGGAATGAGCAGTTCTTC. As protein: CASSNRLAGVGNEQFF. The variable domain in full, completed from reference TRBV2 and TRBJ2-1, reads EPEVTQTPSHQVTQMGQEVILRCVPISNHLYFYWYRQILGQKVEFLVSFYNNEISEKSEIFDDQFSVERPDGSNFTLKIRSTKLEDSAMYFCASSNRLAGVGNEQFFGPGTRLTVL.

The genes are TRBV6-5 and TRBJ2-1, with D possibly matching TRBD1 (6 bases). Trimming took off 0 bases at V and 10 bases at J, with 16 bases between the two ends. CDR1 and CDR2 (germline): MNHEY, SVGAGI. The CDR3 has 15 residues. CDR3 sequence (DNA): TGTGCCAGCAGTTACTCGTTATCAGGGGCTTACGAGCAGTTCTTC. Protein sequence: CASSYSLSGAYEQFF.

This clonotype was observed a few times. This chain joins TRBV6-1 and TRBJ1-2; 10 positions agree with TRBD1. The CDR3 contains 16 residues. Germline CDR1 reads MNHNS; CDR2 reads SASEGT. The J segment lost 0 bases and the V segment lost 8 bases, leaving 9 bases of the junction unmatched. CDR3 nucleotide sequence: TGTGCCAGCGCGGGACAGGGGTTTTGGGCTAACTATGGCTACACCTTC. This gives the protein CASAGQGFWANYGYTF.

The CDR3 spells CASSPLRGQMRNEQFF. The CDR3 bases are TGTGCCAGCAGCCCCTTAAGGGGACAGATGAGGAATGAGCAGTTCTTC. The V gene is TRBV3-1, the J gene TRBJ2-1; 7 positions match TRBD1. Germline loops: CDR1 LGHDT, CDR2 YNNKEL (reference sequence). V gave up 4 bases and J gave up 7 bases; unmatched junction bases: 13. This CDR3 is built from 16 residues.

CDR3 in DNA: TGTGCCAGCAGTTACTCTGGGGGTCTCGGCTATAATTCACCCCTCCACTTT. Translation: CASSYSGGLGYNSPLHF. J is TRBJ1-6 and V is TRBV6-5; the D gene is possibly TRBD1 (5 bases). CDR3 size: 17 residues. V was pared by 0 bases and J by 3 bases, with 12 bases between. CDR1 and CDR2 (germline): MNHEY, SVGAGI.

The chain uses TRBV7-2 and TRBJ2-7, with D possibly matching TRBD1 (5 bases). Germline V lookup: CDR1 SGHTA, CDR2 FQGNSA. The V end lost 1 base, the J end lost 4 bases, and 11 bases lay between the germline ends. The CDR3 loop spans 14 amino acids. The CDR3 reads CASSLDGARYEQYV. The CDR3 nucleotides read TGTGCCAGCAGCTTAGATGGGGCGCGGTACGAGCAGTACGTC.

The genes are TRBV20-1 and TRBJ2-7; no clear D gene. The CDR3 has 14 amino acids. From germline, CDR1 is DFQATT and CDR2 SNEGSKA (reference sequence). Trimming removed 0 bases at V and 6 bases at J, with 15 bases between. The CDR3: CSARDPGSTGEQYF. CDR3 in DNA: TGCAGTGCTAGAGACCCCGGGTCTACTGGCGAGCAGTACTTC.

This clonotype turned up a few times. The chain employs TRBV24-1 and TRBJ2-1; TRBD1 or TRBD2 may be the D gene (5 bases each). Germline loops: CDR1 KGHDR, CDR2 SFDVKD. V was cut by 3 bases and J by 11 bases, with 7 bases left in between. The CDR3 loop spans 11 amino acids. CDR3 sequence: CATSDGGKQFF. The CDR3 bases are TGTGCCACCAGTGATGGGGGTAAGCAGTTCTTC.

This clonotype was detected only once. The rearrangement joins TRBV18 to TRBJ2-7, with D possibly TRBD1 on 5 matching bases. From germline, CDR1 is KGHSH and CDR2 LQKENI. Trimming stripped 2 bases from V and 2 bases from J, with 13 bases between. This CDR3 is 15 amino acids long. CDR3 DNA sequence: TGTGCCAGCTCACCAACGCAGGGTAGTACCTACGAGCAGTACGTC. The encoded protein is CASSPTQGSTYEQYV.